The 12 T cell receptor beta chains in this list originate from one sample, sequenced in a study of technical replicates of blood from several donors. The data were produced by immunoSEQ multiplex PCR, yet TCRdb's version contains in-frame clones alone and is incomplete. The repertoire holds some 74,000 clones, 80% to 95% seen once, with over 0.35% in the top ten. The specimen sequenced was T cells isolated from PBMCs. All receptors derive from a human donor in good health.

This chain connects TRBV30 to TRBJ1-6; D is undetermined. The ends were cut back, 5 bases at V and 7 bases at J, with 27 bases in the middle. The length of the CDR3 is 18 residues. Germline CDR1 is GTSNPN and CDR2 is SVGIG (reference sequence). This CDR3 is CAWVLREAWQEVNSPLHF. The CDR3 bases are TGTGCCTGGGTTTTGAGGGAAGCCTGGCAGGAGGTGAATTCACCCCTCCACTTT.

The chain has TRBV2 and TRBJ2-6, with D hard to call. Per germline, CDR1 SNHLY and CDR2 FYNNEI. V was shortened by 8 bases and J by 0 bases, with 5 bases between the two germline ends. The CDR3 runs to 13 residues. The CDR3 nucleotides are TGTGCCAGCCTTAGCTCTGGGGCCAACGTCCTGACTTTC. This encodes CASLSSGANVLTF.

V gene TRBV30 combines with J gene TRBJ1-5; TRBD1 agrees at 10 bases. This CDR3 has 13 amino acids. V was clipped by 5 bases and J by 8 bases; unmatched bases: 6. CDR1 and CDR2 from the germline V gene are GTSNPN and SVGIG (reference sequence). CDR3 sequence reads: CAWDRGQVEPQHF. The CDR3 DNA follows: TGTGCCTGGGACAGGGGGCAGGTGGAGCCCCAGCATTTT.

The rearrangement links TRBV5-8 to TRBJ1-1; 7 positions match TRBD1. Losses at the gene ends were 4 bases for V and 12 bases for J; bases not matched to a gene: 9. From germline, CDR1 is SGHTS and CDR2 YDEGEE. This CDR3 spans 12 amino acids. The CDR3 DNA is TGTGCCAGCAGCCGGAGACAGGGTCTGACTTTCTTT. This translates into CASSRRQGLTFF.

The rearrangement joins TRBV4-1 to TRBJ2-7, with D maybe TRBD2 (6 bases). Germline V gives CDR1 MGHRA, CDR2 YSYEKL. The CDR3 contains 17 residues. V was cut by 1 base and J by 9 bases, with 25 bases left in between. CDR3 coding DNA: TGCGCCAGCAGCCAAGTGGGGCGGGAACATCTCAAGTCGGGGCAGTACTTC. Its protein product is CASSQVGREHLKSGQYF.

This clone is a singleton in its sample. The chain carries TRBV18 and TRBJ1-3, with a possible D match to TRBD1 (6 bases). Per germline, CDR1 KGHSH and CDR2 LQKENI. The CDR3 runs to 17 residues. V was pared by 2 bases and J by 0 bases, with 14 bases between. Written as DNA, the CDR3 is TGTGCCAGCTCACCAATCGGGACACTTGACTCTGGAAACACCATATATTTT. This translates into CASSPIGTLDSGNTIYF.

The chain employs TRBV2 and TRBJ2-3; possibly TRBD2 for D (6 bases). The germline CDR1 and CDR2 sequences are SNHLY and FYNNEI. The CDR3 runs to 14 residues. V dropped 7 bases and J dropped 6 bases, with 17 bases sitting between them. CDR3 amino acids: CASTQGGDPDTQYF. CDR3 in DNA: TGTGCCAGCACCCAAGGAGGGGATCCTGATACGCAGTATTTT.

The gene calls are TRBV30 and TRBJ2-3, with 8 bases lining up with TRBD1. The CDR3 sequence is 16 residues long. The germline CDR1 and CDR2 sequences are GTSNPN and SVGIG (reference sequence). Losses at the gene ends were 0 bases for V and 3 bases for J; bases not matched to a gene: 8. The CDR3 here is CAWSVSAGGRTDTQYF. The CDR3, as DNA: TGTGCCTGGAGTGTGTCCGCAGGGGGCCGTACAGATACGCAGTATTTT.

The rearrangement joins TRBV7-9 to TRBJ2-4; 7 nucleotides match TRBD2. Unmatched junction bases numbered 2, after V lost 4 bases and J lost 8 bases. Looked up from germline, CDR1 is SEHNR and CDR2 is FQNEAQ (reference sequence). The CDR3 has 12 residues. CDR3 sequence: CASSSGLDIQYF. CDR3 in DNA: TGTGCCAGCAGCTCAGGACTAGACATTCAGTACTTC.

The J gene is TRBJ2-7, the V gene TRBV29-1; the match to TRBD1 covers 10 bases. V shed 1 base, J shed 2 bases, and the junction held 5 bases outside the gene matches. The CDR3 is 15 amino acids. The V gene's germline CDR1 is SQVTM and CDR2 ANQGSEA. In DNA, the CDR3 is TGCAGCGTTGAAGGGGACAGGGGATCAGCCTACGAGCAGTACTTC. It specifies CSVEGDRGSAYEQYF.

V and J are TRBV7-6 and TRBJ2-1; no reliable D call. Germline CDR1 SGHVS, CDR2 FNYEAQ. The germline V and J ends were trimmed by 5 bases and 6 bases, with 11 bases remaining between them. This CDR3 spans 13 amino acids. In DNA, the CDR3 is TGTGCCAGCAGCCGGGTCCAGTCCAATGAGCAGTTCTTC. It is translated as CASSRVQSNEQFF.

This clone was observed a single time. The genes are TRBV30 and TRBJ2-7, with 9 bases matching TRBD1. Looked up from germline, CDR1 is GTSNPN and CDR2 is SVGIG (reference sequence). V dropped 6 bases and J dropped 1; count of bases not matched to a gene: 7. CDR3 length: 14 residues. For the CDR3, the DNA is TGTGCCTGTGCACCGGGACAGGGTTCCTACGAGCAGTACTTC. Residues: CACAPGQGSYEQYF.